The 29 T cell receptor beta chains below all came from one sample that was sequenced in a study of OX40 agonist ivuxolimab in advanced cancers. Sequencing used immunoSEQ multiplex PCR; TCRdb keeps in-frame clones, though not all of them. The sample carries roughly 71,000 clones, 85% recorded once. Sequenced material: CD4+ or CD8+ T cells sorted from blood, taken in a trial of the OX40 agonist ivuxolimab. The receptors were gathered from an adult with an advanced solid tumor such as melanoma, head and neck, liver or kidney cancer.

The rearrangement joins TRBV30 to TRBJ1-6, with D maybe TRBD1 (5 bases). CDR3 size: 14 residues. The V and J ends lost 1 base and 8 bases respectively, with 12 bases between them. Germline V gene sequence: CDR1 GTSNPN, CDR2 SVGIG (reference sequence). The CDR3 nucleotides are TGTGCCTGGAGTGAAGGGGCAAGGGATTCACCCCTCCACTTT. Its translation: CAWSEGARDSPLHF. The variable domain in full, with the rest retrieved from reference TRBV30 and TRBJ1-6, is SQTIHQWPATLVQPVGSPLSLECTVEGTSNPNLYWYRQAAGRGLQLLFYSVGIGQISSEVPQNLSASRPQDRQFILSSKKLLLSDSGFYLCAWSEGARDSPLHFGNGTRLTVT.

This clone showed up just a few times. The gene calls are TRBV5-1 and TRBJ2-7; 7 nucleotides agree with TRBD1. Germline CDR1 is SGHRS and CDR2 is YFSETQ. CDR3 length: 13 amino acids. V gave up 0 bases and J gave up 6 bases; unmatched junction bases: 3. The CDR3 DNA is TGCGCCAGCAGCTTGGAAGGGGGCGTCGAGCAGTACTTC. Its protein is CASSLEGGVEQYF. Combining the CDR3 with reference TRBV5-1 and TRBJ2-7 gives the whole variable domain KAGVTQTPRYLIKTRGQQVTLSCSPISGHRSVSWYQQTPGQGLQFLFEYFSETQRNKGNFPGRFSGRQFSNSRSEMNVSTLELGDSALYLCASSLEGGVEQYFGPGTRLTVT.

CDR3 bases: TGTGCCAGCAGACCGCCCGGGGGGCTCAATGCTTTCTTT. As protein: CASRPPGGLNAFF. This chain uses TRBV6-5 with TRBJ1-1; perhaps TRBD1 as D (6 bases). Germline V gives CDR1 MNHEY, CDR2 SVGAGI. This CDR3 spans 13 amino acids. Trimming shortened V by 6 bases and J by 11 bases, and 19 bases separated the two germline ends.

The CDR3, as DNA: TGTGCCAGCAGCTTGGGGGGGGCAGGGAACACTGAAGCTTTCTTT. This translates into CASSLGGAGNTEAFF. The chain couples TRBV5-4 to TRBJ1-1, with TRBD1 as a possible D gene (6 bases). Germline V gene lookup returns CDR1 SGHNT and CDR2 YYREEE (reference sequence). The CDR3 is 15 residues long. Trimming removed 0 bases at V and 1 base at J, with 10 bases between.

The chain carries TRBV19 and TRBJ1-1; weak D call: TRBD1 (5 bases). This CDR3 has 14 residues. CDR1 and CDR2 from the germline V gene are LNHDA and SQIVND (reference sequence). The germline V and J ends were trimmed by 6 bases and 3 bases, with 14 bases remaining between them. CDR3 in DNA: TGTGCCAGTAGGGGAATGCGGGACGACACTGAAGCTTTCTTT. Translated: CASRGMRDDTEAFF. Filled out from reference TRBV19 and TRBJ1-1, the complete variable domain reads DGGITQSPKYLFRKEGQNVTLSCEQNLNHDAMYWYRQDPGQGLRLIYYSQIVNDFQKGDIAEGYSVSREKKESFPLTVTSAQKNPTAFYLCASRGMRDDTEAFFGQGTRLTVV.

DNA of the CDR3: TGTGCCAGCTCACCACCCGGGACTAGCGGCTACAATGAGCAGTTCTTC. Amino acid sequence: CASSPPGTSGYNEQFF. The chain links TRBV18 to TRBJ2-1; 11 nucleotides align to TRBD2. Looked up from germline, CDR1 is KGHSH and CDR2 is LQKENI. Germline trimming cut 0 bases from V and 3 bases from J; bases unmatched to any gene: 1. The CDR3 is 16 residues long.

The rearrangement links TRBV19 to TRBJ1-1; possibly TRBD1 for D (6 bases). Trimming removed 5 bases from V and 8 bases from J, with 15 bases in between. Germline V CDR1 and CDR2: LNHDA, SQIVND (reference sequence). The CDR3 runs 13 residues. The CDR3 loop is CASSAKTGTEAFF. The CDR3, as DNA: TGTGCCAGTAGTGCAAAGACCGGGACAGAAGCTTTCTTT.

V is TRBV6-5 and J is TRBJ2-2, with 7 bases that match TRBD1. Germline CDR1 reads MNHEY; CDR2 reads SVGAGI. V shed 6 bases, J shed 6 bases, and the junction held 10 bases outside the gene matches. The CDR3 loop spans 15 amino acids. The CDR3 region has the DNA TGTGCCAGCAGAAACCTCGGACAGGCCGCCGGGGAGCTGTTTTTT. Its translation is CASRNLGQAAGELFF.

This clone turned up a few times. V gene TRBV12-5 combines with J gene TRBJ2-7; D could derive from TRBD1 or TRBD2 (6 bases each). From germline, CDR1 is LGHNT and CDR2 FRNRAP. CDR3 length: 17 amino acids. The V end was cut by 4 bases, the J end by 1 base, with 20 bases between. The CDR3 bases are TGTGCTAGTGGTTACCCCTTAGGGGGGCGGGGTTCCTACGAGCAGTACTTC. It yields the protein CASGYPLGGRGSYEQYF.

The genes are TRBV6-6 and TRBJ2-3; D is uncertain. CDR3 length: 14 residues. The germline V and J ends were trimmed by 2 bases and 2 bases, with 8 bases remaining between them. Germline CDR1 is MNHNY and CDR2 is SVGAGI (reference sequence). CDR3 bases: TGTGCCAGCAGTTACGGAAAGTACACAGATACGCAGTATTTT. It specifies CASSYGKYTDTQYF.

The genes are TRBV6-5 and TRBJ1-2, with TRBD1 matching 8 bases. V was pared by 6 bases and J by 6 bases, with 3 bases of the junction left unmatched. The CDR3 covers 12 residues. Germline CDR1 is MNHEY and CDR2 is SVGAGI. CDR3 loop: CASSRGRDGYTF. In DNA form, the CDR3 reads TGTGCCAGCAGCAGGGGGCGGGATGGCTACACCTTC.

This chain connects TRBV6-4 to TRBJ2-4, with 9 bases matching TRBD1. The V gene's germline CDR1 is MRHNA and CDR2 SNTAGT. V trimming: 8 bases; J trimming: 1 base; junction bases outside the gene matches: 6. This CDR3 spans 15 amino acids. The CDR3 loop is CASHYRGPAKNIQYF. The CDR3 DNA follows: TGTGCCAGCCACTACAGGGGGCCGGCCAAAAACATTCAGTACTTC.

The chain employs TRBV7-8 and TRBJ1-2, with D perhaps matching TRBD1 (5 bases). The germline V and J ends were trimmed by 1 base and 0 bases, with 12 bases remaining between them. This CDR3 is 16 amino acids long. Looked up from germline, CDR1 is SGHVS and CDR2 is FQNEAQ. The CDR3 spells CASSLGQIKANYGYTF. The CDR3 nucleotides read TGTGCCAGCAGCTTAGGACAGATTAAAGCTAACTATGGCTACACCTTC. The full variable domain, with the rest looked up from reference TRBV7-8 and TRBJ1-2, is GAGVSQSPRYKVAKRGQDVALRCDPISGHVSLFWYQQALGQGPEFLTYFQNEAQLDKSGLPSDRFFAERPEGSVSTLKIQRTQQEDSAVYLCASSLGQIKANYGYTFGSGTRLTVV.

This chain joins TRBV7-6 and TRBJ1-2; no firm D call. Germline assignment: CDR1 SGHVS and CDR2 FNYEAQ. This CDR3 has 14 amino acids. Trimming took 0 bases from V and 4 from J, leaving 9 bases between them. In DNA form, the CDR3 reads TGTGCCAGCAGCTTAGCTCCGGGGATCTATGGCTACACCTTC. Amino acid sequence: CASSLAPGIYGYTF.

This chain joins TRBV7-9 and TRBJ1-1; perhaps TRBD1 as D (6 bases). CDR1 and CDR2 (germline): SEHNR, FQNEAQ (reference sequence). V lost 5 bases and J lost 5, with 24 bases in between. The CDR3 runs 17 residues. DNA for the CDR3: TGTGCCAGCAGCCCCGGCGCAATAATCGGGGGGCGAACTGAAGCTTTCTTT. Its translation is CASSPGAIIGGRTEAFF.

In nucleotides, the CDR3 is TGTGCCAGTAGTAAAGGCGTCCCGCTTGGATCCGGGGACACTGAAGCTTTCTTT. This encodes CASSKGVPLGSGDTEAFF. The chain has TRBV19 and TRBJ1-1; D not resolved. The CDR3 consists of 18 residues. From germline, CDR1 is LNHDA and CDR2 SQIVND (reference sequence). V lost 4 bases and J 3 bases, leaving 24 bases between the germline ends.

The chain couples TRBV7-9 to TRBJ2-1; no firm D call. This CDR3 has 13 residues. Germline V CDR1 and CDR2: SEHNR, FQNEAQ (reference sequence). V was clipped by 1 base and J by 4 bases, with 5 bases between them. CDR3 DNA sequence: TGTGCCAGCAGCTTAGGAGCTTACAATGAGCAGTTCTTC. Translating gives CASSLGAYNEQFF.

The J gene is TRBJ1-5, the V gene TRBV11-2; no reliable D call. CDR1 SGHAT and CDR2 FQNNGV come from the germline V gene. Trimming removed 1 base at V and 2 bases at J, with 9 bases between. CDR3 length: 15 amino acids. The CDR3 DNA is TGTGCCAGCAGCTTAGCAGACGGCCGCAATCAGCCCCAGCATTTT. Translation: CASSLADGRNQPQHF.

This clone appeared a single time. This chain's CDR3 is CASRLAGTGELFF. The DNA of the CDR3 is TGTGCCAGCAGGCTCGCCGGTACCGGGGAGCTGTTTTTT. The chain uses TRBV7-3 and TRBJ2-2; D call uncertain. Trimming left V 6 bases short and J 5 bases short, with 10 bases between. CDR1 and CDR2 from the germline V gene are SGHTA and FQGTGA. The CDR3 consists of 13 residues. The whole variable domain, filled in from reference TRBV7-3 and TRBJ2-2, reads GAGVSQTPSNKVTEKGKYVELRCDPISGHTALYWYRQSLGQGPEFLIYFQGTGAADDSGLPNDRFFAVRPEGSVSTLKIQRTERGDSAVYLCASRLAGTGELFFGEGSRLTVL.

This clone was seen only a few times. This chain joins TRBV7-2 and TRBJ2-7, with D hard to call. The CDR3 is made up of 12 amino acids. Germline-derived CDR1 and CDR2 are SGHTA and FQGNSA. V lost 1 base, J lost 3 bases, and 4 bases lay in between. The CDR3 sequence is CASSLGFYEQYF. CDR3 sequence (DNA): TGTGCCAGCAGCTTAGGCTTCTACGAGCAGTACTTC.

In this sample, this clone turned up a few times. The J gene is TRBJ1-1, the V gene TRBV4-1, with TRBD1 identical over 7 bases. Germline V lookup: CDR1 MGHRA, CDR2 YSYEKL. This CDR3 contains 14 residues. The V and J ends lost 1 base and 1 base, in that order; junction bases with no gene match: 0. The CDR3 loop reads CASSQGDRNTEAFF. In DNA form, the CDR3 reads TGCGCCAGCAGCCAAGGGGACAGGAACACTGAAGCTTTCTTT.

The chain carries TRBV7-3 and TRBJ1-2; possible D gene TRBD1, 5 bases. This CDR3 region has 13 residues. Between the trimmed V and J ends, which lost 6 bases and 3 bases, there was a span of 11 bases. CDR1 and CDR2 from the germline V gene are SGHTA and FQGTGA. The CDR3 DNA reads TGTGCCAGCAGTTCCGGGACGGACTATGGCTACACCTTC. This sequence encodes CASSSGTDYGYTF.

Concerning this clone itself: The junction and the germline gene differ at one end; a read error may be behind it. The same CDR3 arises from other DNA sequences in this sample as well. This chain connects TRBV7-2 to TRBJ1-1; D is perhaps TRBD1 (6 bases). CDR1 SGHTA and CDR2 FQGNSA come from the germline V gene. This CDR3 is 14 amino acids long. CDR3 region: CASSMHTGLAEAFF. The CDR3, as DNA: TGTGCCAGCAGCATGCATACAGGGTTAGCTGAAGCTTTTTTT.

The V call is TRBV7-2, the J call TRBJ1-1, with D unresolved. The CDR3 consists of 14 residues. V shed 3 bases and J shed 1 base, with 9 bases lying between them. Per germline, CDR1 SGHTA and CDR2 FQGNSA. The chain's CDR3 is CASSLVFTNTEAFF. In DNA form, the CDR3 reads TGTGCCAGCAGCTTGGTCTTCACGAACACTGAAGCTTTCTTT.

This clone was seen once. V and J are TRBV18 and TRBJ1-2, with a weak D call TRBD1 (5 bases). Germline V lookup: CDR1 KGHSH, CDR2 LQKENI. The CDR3 consists of 13 residues. Trimming pared 0 bases from V and 6 bases from J, leaving 8 bases between. DNA for the CDR3: TGTGCCAGCTCACCACCAGGGGCCCATGGCTACACCTTC. Amino acid sequence: CASSPPGAHGYTF.

The chain carries TRBV30 and TRBJ2-7; a weak D match, TRBD1 (5 bases). Germline assignment: CDR1 GTSNPN and CDR2 SVGIG (reference sequence). Between the trimmed V and J ends, which lost 2 bases and 5 bases, there was a span of 7 bases. The CDR3 runs to 11 residues. In DNA, the CDR3 is TGTGCCTGGAGTACAGGCCACGAGCAGTACTTC. Encoded protein: CAWSTGHEQYF. Full variable domain (remainder filled in from reference TRBV30 and TRBJ2-7): SQTIHQWPATLVQPVGSPLSLECTVEGTSNPNLYWYRQAAGRGLQLLFYSVGIGQISSEVPQNLSASRPQDRQFILSSKKLLLSDSGFYLCAWSTGHEQYFGPGTRLTVT.

This clone was detected only a few times. Other nucleotide sequences from this sample produce the same CDR3. The chain links TRBV6-5 to TRBJ1-5; D ambiguous. Trimming removed 2 bases at V and 0 bases at J, with 5 bases between. The CDR3 contains 14 residues. CDR1 MNHEY and CDR2 SVGAGI come from the germline V gene. The CDR3 DNA sequence: TGTGCCAGCAGTTACAGTTATAGCAATCAGCCCCAGCATTTT. Translated: CASSYSYSNQPQHF.

The V call is TRBV6-4, the J call TRBJ1-4; D unclear. V was shortened by 4 bases and J by 8 bases, with 17 bases between the two germline ends. Germline assignment: CDR1 MRHNA and CDR2 SNTAGT. This CDR3 has 15 residues. CDR3 DNA: TGTGCCAGCAGTGCCTCAAGTAGGTCGGGAGAAAAACTGTTTTTT. Its translation: CASSASSRSGEKLFF.

This chain connects TRBV27 to TRBJ1-2; D is unclear. From germline, CDR1 is MNHEY and CDR2 SMNVEV (reference sequence). The CDR3 runs to 14 residues. The V and J ends lost 6 bases and 8 bases respectively, with 19 bases between them. The CDR3 region is CASSPVLDGSGYTF. In DNA, the CDR3 is TGTGCCAGCAGCCCCGTTTTGGACGGCTCCGGCTACACCTTC.